At least ten counts were recorded for the clone carrying this TCR beta chain. Its target is not known. The CDR3 sequence is 12 residues long. The V end was cut by 6 bases, the J end by 3 bases, with 9 bases between. Germline lookup yields CDR1 SEHNR and CDR2 FQNEAQ (reference sequence). The authors built TCR beta libraries using iRepertoire HTBI primers and Arm-PCR of CDR3 regions. In the original workflow: From all samples, identification returned some 15 TRBJ and approximately 62 TRBV segments. A single record per CDR3 protein comes from TCRdb applying MiXCR to the multiplex PCR reads. The V and J calls here are based on TCRdb, not the publication. The sample includes approximately 400,000 distinct CDR3 sequences, approximately 25% of them seen just once. The data originate from a study of regulatory T cells in long-lasting Graves disease. The study's findings and limits: Persistent patients had more shared public clonotypes (fewer than 3,000) than new patients (about 1,000).

Time point reported: persistent/refractory GD, antithyroid drugs over 5 years with positive TRAb. The TCR library was made from RNA extracted from PBMCs. The input for sequencing was peripheral blood mononuclear cells (PBMCs), taken when the disease was refractory, from a patient treated with antithyroid drugs. The receptor was isolated from a woman aged 40 to 49 with Graves disease. The chain links TRBV7-9 to TRBJ2-7; tentative D call: TRBD2 (5 bases). The CDR3 reads CASSLGSYEQYF. The DNA for the CDR3 is TGTGCCAGCAGTTTGGGGAGCTACGAGCAGTACTTC.